The clone carrying this TCR beta chain was picked up a small number of times. Its antigen is as yet unknown. Template switching supplied a universal primer site; unique molecular identifiers were carried on the cDNA. TCRdb independently ran MiXCR on the 5' RACE reads; one entry per CDR3 protein. The top ten hold around 1.5% of the sample, which has about 920,000 distinct CDR3 sequences, 9% to 15% seen once. The data were taken from a study of identical twins. Findings and limits, study-wide: With abundant cord blood beta clonotypes, insertions were fewer; memory repertoires showed no such pattern. Twins shared out-of-frame alpha sequences with excess low generation probability. Conclusions came from cross-sectional statistical analysis, not from following the same donors.

The CDR3 is 13 amino acids. Germline assignment: CDR1 DFQATT and CDR2 SNEGSKA (reference sequence). These sequences were also reported in another study, on yellow fever vaccine responses in identical twins.

The origin of this receptor is a woman aged 18 to 35 in good health. Input material: PBMCs. This chain joins TRBV20-1 and TRBJ2-7; TRBD1 matches at 9 bases. The CDR3 protein is CRVPGQGTYEQYV. The CDR3 DNA sequence: TGCAGAGTACCGGGACAGGGCACCTACGAGCAGTACGTC.